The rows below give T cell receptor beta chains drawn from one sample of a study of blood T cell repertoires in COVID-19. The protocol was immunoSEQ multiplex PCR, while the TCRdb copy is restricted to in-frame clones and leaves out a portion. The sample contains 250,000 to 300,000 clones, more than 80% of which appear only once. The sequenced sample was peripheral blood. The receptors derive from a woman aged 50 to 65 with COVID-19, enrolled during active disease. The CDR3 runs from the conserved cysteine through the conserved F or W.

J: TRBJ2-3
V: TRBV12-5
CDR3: CASGPRLANQDTQYF

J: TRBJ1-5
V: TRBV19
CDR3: CASSIRGWDQPQHF

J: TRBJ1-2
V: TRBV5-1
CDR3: CASSSTVTYGYTF

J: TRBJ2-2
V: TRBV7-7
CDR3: CASSPGLAGGAGELFF

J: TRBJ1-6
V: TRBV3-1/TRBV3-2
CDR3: CASSQGRPPPLHF

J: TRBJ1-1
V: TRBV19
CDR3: CASRSQENTEAFF

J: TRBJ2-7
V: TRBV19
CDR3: CASSTKAGSSYEQYF

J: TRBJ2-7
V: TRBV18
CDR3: CASSPGHSYEQYF

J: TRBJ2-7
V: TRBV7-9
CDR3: CASSLGSGNYEQYF

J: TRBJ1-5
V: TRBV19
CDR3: CASSDSWKNQPQHF

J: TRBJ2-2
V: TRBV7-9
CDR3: CASRPLGQTVTGELFF

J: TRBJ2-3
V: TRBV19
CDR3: CASSAPGLAGLSTDTQYF

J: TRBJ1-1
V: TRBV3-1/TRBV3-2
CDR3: CASSPMPGQRNTEAFF

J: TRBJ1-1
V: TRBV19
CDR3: CASSRGLPNTEAFF

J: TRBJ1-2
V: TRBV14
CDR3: CASSQGVRTYGYTF

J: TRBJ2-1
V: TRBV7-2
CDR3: CASSLSGVSENEQFF

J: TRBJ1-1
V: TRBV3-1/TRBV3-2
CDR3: CASSWTGLNTEAFF

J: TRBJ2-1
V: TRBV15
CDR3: CATSAGDSYNEQFF

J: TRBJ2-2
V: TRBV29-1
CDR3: CSAMGRGTVTGELFF

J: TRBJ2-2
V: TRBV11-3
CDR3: CASSRGGNTGELFF

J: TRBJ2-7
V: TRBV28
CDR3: CASSLGGRSYEQYF

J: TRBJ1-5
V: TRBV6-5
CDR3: CASSLNQPQHF

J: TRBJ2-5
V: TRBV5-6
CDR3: CASSFRTQHGTQYF

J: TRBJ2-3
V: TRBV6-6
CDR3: CASSYGARERDTQYF

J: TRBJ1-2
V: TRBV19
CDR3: CASSKATLNYGYTF

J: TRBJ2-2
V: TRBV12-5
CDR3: CASGLTQLAGNTGELFF

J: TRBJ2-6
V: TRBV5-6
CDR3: CASSFGGVGANVLTF